This T cell receptor (beta chain) comes out of a study of cytomegalovirus exposure and HLA in healthy donors. Whole-study context: A later analysis reported the same platform for the 100 to 150 validation repertoires and the roughly 700 first-cohort repertoires.

The study's findings and limits: In vitro testing confirmed a few CMV-associated chains as specific for CMV antigens.

As for this clone: Its antigen is not identified.

Measured with immunoSEQ multiplex PCR; TCRdb has only the in-frame clones, and not every one. The data show approximately 220,000 clones, 90% to 95% seen once. V was pared by 10 bases and J by 1 base, with 10 bases of the junction left unmatched. The CDR3 length is 15 residues. The V gene's germline CDR1 is MNHNS and CDR2 SASEGT. Separation from the roughly 670-subject first cohort characterized the roughly 130-subject validation cohort, to which the donors belonged. Sequencing input: PBMCs. The chain employs TRBV6-1 and TRBJ2-3; the match to TRBD1 covers 8 bases. This clonotype originated in a woman aged 18-29 years in good health and CMV-seronegative. CDR3 sequence reads: CATLEQGQGTDTQYF. CDR3 nucleotides: TGTGCCACCCTAGAGCAGGGACAGGGCACAGATACGCAGTATTTT.